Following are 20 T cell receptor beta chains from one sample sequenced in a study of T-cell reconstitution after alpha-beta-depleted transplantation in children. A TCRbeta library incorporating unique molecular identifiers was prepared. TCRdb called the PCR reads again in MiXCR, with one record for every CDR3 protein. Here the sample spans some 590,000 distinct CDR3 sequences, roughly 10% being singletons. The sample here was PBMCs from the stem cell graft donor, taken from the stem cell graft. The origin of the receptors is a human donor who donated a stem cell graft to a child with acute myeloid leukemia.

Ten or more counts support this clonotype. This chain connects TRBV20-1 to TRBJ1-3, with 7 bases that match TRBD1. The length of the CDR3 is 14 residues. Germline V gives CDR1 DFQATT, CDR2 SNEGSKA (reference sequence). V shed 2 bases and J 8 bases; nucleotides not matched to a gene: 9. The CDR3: CSARPGQPGDTIYF. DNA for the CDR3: TGCAGTGCTAGACCGGGACAGCCTGGGGACACCATATATTTT.

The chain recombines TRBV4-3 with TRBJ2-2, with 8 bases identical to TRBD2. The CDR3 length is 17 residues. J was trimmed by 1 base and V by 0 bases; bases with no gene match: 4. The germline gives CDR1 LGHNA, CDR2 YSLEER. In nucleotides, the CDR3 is TGCGCCAGCAGCCAAGATCCTACTAGCGGGAACACCGGGGAGCTGTTTTTT. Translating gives CASSQDPTSGNTGELFF.

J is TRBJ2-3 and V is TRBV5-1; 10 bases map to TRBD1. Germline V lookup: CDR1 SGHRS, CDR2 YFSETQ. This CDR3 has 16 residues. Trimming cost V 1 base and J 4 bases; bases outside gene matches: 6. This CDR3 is CASSLRTGGGPDTQYF. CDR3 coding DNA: TGCGCCAGCAGCTTGCGGACAGGGGGTGGCCCAGATACGCAGTATTTT.

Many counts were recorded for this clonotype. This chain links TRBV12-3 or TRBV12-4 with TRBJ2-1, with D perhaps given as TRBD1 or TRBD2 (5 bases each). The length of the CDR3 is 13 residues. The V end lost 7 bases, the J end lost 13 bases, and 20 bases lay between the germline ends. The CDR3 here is CASTVPPGPTQFF. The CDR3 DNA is TGTGCCAGCACCGTTCCCCCGGGACCTACACAGTTCTTC.

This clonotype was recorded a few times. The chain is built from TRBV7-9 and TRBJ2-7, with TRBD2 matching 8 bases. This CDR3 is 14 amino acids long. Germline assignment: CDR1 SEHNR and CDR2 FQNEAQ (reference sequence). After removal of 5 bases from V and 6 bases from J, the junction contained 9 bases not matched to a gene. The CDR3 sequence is CASSAGTSILEQYF. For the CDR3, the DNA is TGTGCCAGCAGCGCCGGGACTAGTATCCTCGAGCAGTACTTC.

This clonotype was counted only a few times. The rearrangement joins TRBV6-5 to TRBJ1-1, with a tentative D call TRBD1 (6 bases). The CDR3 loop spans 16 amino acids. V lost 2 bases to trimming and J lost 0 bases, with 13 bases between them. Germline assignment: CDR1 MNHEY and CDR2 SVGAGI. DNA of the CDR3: TGTGCCAGCAGTTACAGGTTGACAGGCCTGAACACTGAAGCTTTCTTT. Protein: CASSYRLTGLNTEAFF.

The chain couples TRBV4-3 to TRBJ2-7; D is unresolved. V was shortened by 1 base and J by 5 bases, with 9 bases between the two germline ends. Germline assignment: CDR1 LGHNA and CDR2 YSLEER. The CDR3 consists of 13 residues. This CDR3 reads CASSQVVTDEQYF. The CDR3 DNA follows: TGCGCCAGCAGCCAAGTGGTTACTGACGAGCAGTACTTC.

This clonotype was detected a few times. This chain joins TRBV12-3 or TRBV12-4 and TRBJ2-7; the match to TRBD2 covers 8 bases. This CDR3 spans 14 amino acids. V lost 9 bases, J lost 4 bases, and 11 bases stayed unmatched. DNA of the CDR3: TGTGCCAGTGCCCGGGGGGGAGGGCTGTACGAGCAGTACTTC. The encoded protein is CASARGGGLYEQYF.

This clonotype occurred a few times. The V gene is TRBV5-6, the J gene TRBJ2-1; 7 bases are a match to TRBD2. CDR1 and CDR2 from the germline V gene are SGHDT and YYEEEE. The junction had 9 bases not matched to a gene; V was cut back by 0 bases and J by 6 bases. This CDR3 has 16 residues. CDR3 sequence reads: CASSLEAGAVGNEQFF. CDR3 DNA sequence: TGTGCCAGCAGCTTGGAGGCGGGAGCGGTCGGCAATGAGCAGTTCTTC.

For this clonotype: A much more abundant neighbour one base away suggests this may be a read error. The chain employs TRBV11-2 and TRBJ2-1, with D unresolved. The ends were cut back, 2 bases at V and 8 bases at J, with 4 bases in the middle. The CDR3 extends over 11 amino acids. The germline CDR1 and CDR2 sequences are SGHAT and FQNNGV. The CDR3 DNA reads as TGTGCCAGCAGCTTATGGTATGAGCAGTTCTTC. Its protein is CASSLWYEQFF.

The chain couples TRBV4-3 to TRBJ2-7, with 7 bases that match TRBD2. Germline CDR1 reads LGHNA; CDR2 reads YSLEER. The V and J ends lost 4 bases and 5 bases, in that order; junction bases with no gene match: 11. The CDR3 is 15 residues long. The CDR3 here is CASSRGGSTGDEQYF. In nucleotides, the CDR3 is TGCGCCAGCAGCCGCGGCGGGAGCACTGGCGACGAGCAGTACTTC.

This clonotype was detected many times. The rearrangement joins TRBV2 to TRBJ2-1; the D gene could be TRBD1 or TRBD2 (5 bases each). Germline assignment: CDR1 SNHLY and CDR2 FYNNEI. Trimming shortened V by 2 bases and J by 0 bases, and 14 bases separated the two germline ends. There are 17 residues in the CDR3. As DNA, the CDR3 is TGTGCCAGCAGTGAAAGGGGAGTCCCAAACTCCTACAATGAGCAGTTCTTC. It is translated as CASSERGVPNSYNEQFF.

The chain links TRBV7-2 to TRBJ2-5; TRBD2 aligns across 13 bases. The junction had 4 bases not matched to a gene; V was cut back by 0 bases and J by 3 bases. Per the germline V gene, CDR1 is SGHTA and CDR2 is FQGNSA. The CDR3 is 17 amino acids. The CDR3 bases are TGTGCCAGCAGCTTAGCGGCTACTAGCGGGAGGGAAGAGACCCAGTACTTC. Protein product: CASSLAATSGREETQYF.

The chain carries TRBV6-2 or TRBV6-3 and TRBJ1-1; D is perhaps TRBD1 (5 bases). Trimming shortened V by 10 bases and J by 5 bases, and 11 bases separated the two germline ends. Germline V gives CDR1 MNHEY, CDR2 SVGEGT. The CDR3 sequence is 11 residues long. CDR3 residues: CAISRGTEAFF. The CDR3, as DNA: TGTGCCATCTCACGGGGGACTGAAGCTTTCTTT.

CDR3 sequence reads: CASTPANHPYTQYF. Here the CDR3 DNA reads TGTGCCAGCACGCCCGCCAACCACCCTTATACGCAGTATTTT. V is TRBV5-6 and J is TRBJ2-3; D remains ambiguous. Germline-derived CDR1 and CDR2 are SGHDT and YYEEEE. Trimming removed 6 bases from V and 7 bases from J, with 18 bases in between. This CDR3 has 14 amino acids.

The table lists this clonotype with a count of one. The CDR3 nucleotides read TGTGCCAGCAGACCGGGACAGGGAAGAGAAAAACTGTTTTTT. Encoded protein: CASRPGQGREKLFF. The V and J genes are TRBV7-2 and TRBJ1-4, with TRBD1 identical over 9 bases. After removal of 6 bases from V and 8 bases from J, the junction contained 7 bases not matched to a gene. Germline CDR1 reads SGHTA; CDR2 reads FQGNSA. The CDR3 runs 14 residues.

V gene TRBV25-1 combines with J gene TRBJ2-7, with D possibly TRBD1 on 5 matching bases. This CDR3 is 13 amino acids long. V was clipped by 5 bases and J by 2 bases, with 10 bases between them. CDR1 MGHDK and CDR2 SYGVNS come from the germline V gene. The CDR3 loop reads CASSKGAPYEQYF. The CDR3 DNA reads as TGTGCCAGCAGTAAAGGGGCCCCCTACGAGCAGTACTTC.

CDR3 coding DNA: TGCGCCAGCAGCTTGACCTTGACTAGCGCGAAAGAGACCCAGTACTTC. Protein sequence: CASSLTLTSAKETQYF. The chain carries TRBV5-1 and TRBJ2-5, with TRBD2 matching over 8 bases. The CDR3 has 16 amino acids. Germline V CDR1 and CDR2: SGHRS, YFSETQ. Trimming took 1 base from V and 3 from J; bases not matched to a gene: 8.

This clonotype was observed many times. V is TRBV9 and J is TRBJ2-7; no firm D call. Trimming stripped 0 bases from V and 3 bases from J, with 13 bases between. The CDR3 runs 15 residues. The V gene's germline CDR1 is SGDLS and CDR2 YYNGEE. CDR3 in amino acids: CASSVAQASYYEQYF. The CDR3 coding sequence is TGTGCCAGCAGCGTAGCTCAGGCCTCCTACTACGAGCAGTACTTC.

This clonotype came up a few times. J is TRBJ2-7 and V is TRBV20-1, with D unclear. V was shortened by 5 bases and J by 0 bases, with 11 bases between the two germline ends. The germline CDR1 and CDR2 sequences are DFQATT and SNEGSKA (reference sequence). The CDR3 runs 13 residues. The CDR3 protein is CSARTASSYEQYF. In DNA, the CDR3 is TGCAGTGCTCGGACCGCCAGCTCCTACGAGCAGTACTTC.